Below, one TCR beta chain is given with its context. Its antigen is currently unknown. The missing CDR3 end, 3 residues past where the read stops, is filled in from the germline J gene. This CDR3 contains 14 residues. Germline V gene lookup returns CDR1 LGHNA and CDR2 YNFKEQ. Trimming took 1 base from V and 3 from J, leaving 10 bases between them. Heparinized whole blood, 5 to 8 ml, came from each donor. Equal genomic DNA amounts from CVID and control samples were sequenced. TCRdb's table, derived via immunoSEQ multiplex PCR, lists solely in-frame clones and lacks some. Altogether 45,000 to 65,000 clones were found in the sample, and no singletons occur. This sample is drawn from a study of T cell clonality in common variable immunodeficiency. Broader study findings: Links between repertoire features and CVID complications were heterogeneity-limited. Common variable immunodeficiency TCR beta sequences reportedly had fewer deletions and N-nucleotide insertions.

The chain employs TRBV4-2 and TRBJ2-7; D gene uncertain. The TCR comes from a person aged 18-69 years in good health. The sequencing sample was made of peripheral blood mononuclear cells. Here the CDR3 reads CASSQGAEGYEQYF. CDR3 DNA, as far as it was read: TGTGCCAGCAGCCAAGGGGCAGAAGGCTACGAG.